This TCR beta chain emerged from a study of cytomegalovirus exposure and HLA in healthy donors. The PCR made use of 60 Vbeta and 13 Jbeta primers. Authors' processing steps: The authors later counted roughly 79 million unique TCR beta chains, 9.5 million to 11 million of them shared. Profiling relied on immunoSEQ multiplex PCR, and the TCRdb table lists in-frame clones only, not all of them. D and trimming come from the DNA, and the V and J calls and clone size come from that table. The sample has 120,000 or so clones, about three quarters seen once. Of note for this clone: Its antigen is unknown.

Study conclusions and caveats: It was 150 to 200 TCR beta chains that were listed as cytomegalovirus-associated.

The donors comprised healthy bone marrow donors. V was pared by 1 base and J by 4 bases, with 5 bases between. Per germline, CDR1 GTSNPN and CDR2 SVGIG (reference sequence). The CDR3 is 11 amino acids. The material sequenced was PBMCs. This sequence was found in a female donor in good health and CMV-seronegative. V usage is TRBV30 and J usage is TRBJ2-7; D might be TRBD1 (5 bases). The CDR3 region is CAWSEGYEQYF. CDR3 DNA sequence: TGTGCCTGGAGTGAGGGGTACGAGCAGTACTTC.